This TCR beta chain was sequenced during a study of human T cells and chemical hapten exposure. About the research overall: Per-sample TCR yield variability stemmed mainly from small pooled library volume differences.

The CDR3 consists of 17 residues. Germline CDR1 reads SEHNR; CDR2 reads FQNEAQ (reference sequence). The V end was cut by 5 bases, the J end by 5 bases, with 22 bases between. From the RACE reads, TCRdb called clonotypes with MiXCR, one entry per CDR3 protein. The data hold roughly 140,000 distinct CDR3 sequences, with roughly 12% observed a single time. As for time point: patch test 2, 6 weeks after DPC sensitization. Treatment of the sample: therapeutic diphenylcyclopropenone sensitization with weekly scalp DPC. Specimen: whole blood, collected in connection with sensitization to the hapten diphenylcyclopropenone (DPC). This TCR was sampled from a woman in her forties or fifties with alopecia areata. Some clones in this sample may be carry-over from other donors' samples. The chain carries TRBV7-9 and TRBJ2-1; D may be TRBD2 (5 bases). CDR3 DNA sequence: TGTGCCAGCAGCCCCACGCCGGGTAGCGAGGTTGACAATGAGCAGTTCTTC. Translating gives CASSPTPGSEVDNEQFF.